This T cell receptor (beta chain) stems from a study of blood T cell repertoires in COVID-19 (TCRdb year 2020). A note on the overall study: Samples from collaborators originated in the United States, Italy and Spain and spanned both the acute and convalescent phases of COVID-19. The material from the prospective study consisted of cDNA or gDNA derived from T cells, B-cell-depleted T cells, or PBMCs. The dataset comprised deeply sampled blood TCRbeta repertoires from subjects exposed to, actively infected with, or recovered from COVID-19. The repertoires were made available in a free public database intended to serve as a resource for research on the immune response to SARS-CoV-2. The samples were drawn from the first 160 participants of the ongoing ImmuneRACE study and from 1,254 subjects provided by 6 global collaborators. Sample metadata almost always included a de-identified subject ID, COVID-19 status, age in years and sex. Where HLA class I and class II types were available, the types were taken from metadata supplied by the sample provider, not from assay-based typing. Overall study outcomes, separate from this receptor: Clinical and demographic metadata were provided uncurated, with the amount varying by source and participant.

TCRbeta CDR3 regions were amplified from genomic DNA using the immunoSEQ Assay, a bias-controlled multiplex PCR. Processing in the source paper ran as follows. The number of nucleated cells in each sample was estimated from the amplification of reference gene primers within the assay. To quantify the absolute abundance of each unique TCRbeta CDR3 rearrangement, sequence reads were collapsed and filtered. Productive Simpson clonality was computed per sample as the square root of Simpson's diversity index over productive rearrangements. TCRdb took over this immuneACCESS table, retaining in-frame rearrangements with V and J assigned. Such tables are incomplete; in checked studies, under half of the missing clones stem from an unresolved V gene, and the remainder is unexplained. For V, J and clone size, that table is used; D and trimming come from the DNA. This sample holds approximately 260,000 clones; 86% were observed only once. The ten most abundant clones make up about 4% of the sample.

About this clone itself: Its antigen is not yet known. No clone much larger than this one lies a single base away; base qualities are absent.

At the junction V is shortened by 0 bases and J by 4 bases; bases outside the gene matches: 3. CDR1 and CDR2, per the germline V gene (reference sequence), are SGHKS and YYEKEE. The cysteine opens and the phenylalanine closes a CDR3 of 15 amino acids. CDR3 DNA is the only sequence kept; it has 45 bases, read in frame from the first base. Collaborating institutions collected whole blood in K2EDTA tubes following their own protocols. Collaborator samples were shipped for TCRbeta analysis as frozen whole blood, isolated PBMCs, or DNA extracted from either sample type. Sequencing input: peripheral blood. The rearranged segments are TRBV5-5 and TRBJ2-1; 8 bases in the junction line up with TRBD2. The clonotype was recovered from a man aged 18 to 30 with active or convalescent COVID-19. The nucleotide sequence is given as TGTGCCAGCAGCTTGGCCGGGGGGGAGTACAATGAGCAGTTCTTC. This codes for CASSLAGGEYNEQFF.